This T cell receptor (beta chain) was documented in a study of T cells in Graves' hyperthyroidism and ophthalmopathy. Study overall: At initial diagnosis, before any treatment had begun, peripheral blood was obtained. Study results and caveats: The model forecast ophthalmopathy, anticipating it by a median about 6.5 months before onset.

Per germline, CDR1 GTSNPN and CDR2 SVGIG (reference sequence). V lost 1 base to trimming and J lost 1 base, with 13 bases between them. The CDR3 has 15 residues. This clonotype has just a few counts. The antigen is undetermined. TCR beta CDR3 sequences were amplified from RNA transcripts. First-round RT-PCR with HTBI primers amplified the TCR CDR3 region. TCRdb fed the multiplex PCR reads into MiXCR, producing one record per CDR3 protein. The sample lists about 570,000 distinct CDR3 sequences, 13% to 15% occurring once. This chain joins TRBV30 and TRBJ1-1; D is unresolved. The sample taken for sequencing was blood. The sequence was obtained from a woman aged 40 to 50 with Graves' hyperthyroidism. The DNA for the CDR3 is TGTGCCTGGAGTGGTCGACGGGTCGGGAACACTGAAGCTTTCTTT. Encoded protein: CAWSGRRVGNTEAFF.